Below are 16 T cell receptor beta chains sequenced from a single sample in a study of regulatory T cells in long-lasting Graves disease (dated by TCRdb to 2020 to 2022). Library creation used multiplex PCR. This sample was sequenced with an Illumina HiSeq 4000. CDR3 regions were amplified by Arm-PCR with iRepertoire HTBI primers to construct TCR beta libraries. The raw public data were reprocessed by TCRdb itself: fastp quality trimming at Q25, MiXCR clonotype calling, in-frame beta chains only. Merged by CDR3 protein, the rows form single entries marked with the most common genes and DNA. Counted in this sample were about 430,000 distinct CDR3 sequences; approximately 16% of them appeared once. The ten biggest clones cover about 8.2% of the sample. In light of the paper, this sample's time point label describes: newly diagnosed GD, antithyroid drugs for less than 3 months. RNA was extracted from PBMCs in TRIzol for both TCR sequencing and RNA sequencing.

The same specimen was also included in a second study, on T cells in Graves' hyperthyroidism and ophthalmopathy.

The sample here was peripheral blood mononuclear cells (PBMCs), taken at new diagnosis, from a patient treated with antithyroid drugs. The receptor set was obtained from a woman in her forties with Graves disease. Donor details come from another sample of the same person, matched by shared clones.

This chain joins TRBV6-1 and TRBJ1-5; D gene ambiguous. The V end lost 6 bases, the J end lost 0 bases, and 15 bases lay between the germline ends. The CDR3 is 16 amino acids. CDR1 is MNHNS and CDR2 is SASEGT in the germline V gene. The CDR3 DNA reads as TGTGCCAGCAGAGGATTGGAACCCTATAGCAATCAGCCCCAGCATTTT. This codes for CASRGLEPYSNQPQHF.

The chain uses TRBV6-1 and TRBJ2-1; 11 positions match TRBD1. Germline V gene data show CDR1 as MNHNS and CDR2 as SASEGT. This CDR3 comprises 15 residues. The junction had 5 bases not matched to a gene; V was cut back by 5 bases and J by 5 bases. The CDR3 DNA is TGTGCCAGCAGTCAAGGACAGGGGGCTAACAATGAGCAGTTCTTC. Translating it yields CASSQGQGANNEQFF.

The chain has TRBV11-2 and TRBJ2-2, with 12 bases identical to TRBD2. This CDR3 region has 16 residues. Looked up from germline, CDR1 is SGHAT and CDR2 is FQNNGV. V lost 5 bases, J lost 6 bases, and 7 bases stayed unmatched. CDR3 sequence reads: CASSLRASGRAGELFF. CDR3 nucleotide sequence: TGTGCCAGCAGCCTTAGGGCTAGCGGGAGGGCCGGGGAGCTGTTTTTT.

This chain links TRBV20-1 with TRBJ2-7; 9 nucleotides agree with TRBD2. V dropped 4 bases and J dropped 4; count of bases not matched to a gene: 8. The CDR3 spans 14 residues. Germline lookup yields CDR1 DFQATT and CDR2 SNEGSKA (reference sequence). The CDR3 nucleotides are TGCAGTGCTACTGGGACTAGCAAAGGGTACGAGCAGTACTTC. This encodes CSATGTSKGYEQYF.

This clonotype was found many times. The J gene is TRBJ2-7, the V gene TRBV5-1; possible D gene TRBD2, 5 bases. The CDR3 loop spans 15 amino acids. V lost 3 bases to trimming and J lost 0 bases, with 13 bases between them. From germline, CDR1 is SGHRS and CDR2 YFSETQ. As DNA, the CDR3 is TGCGCCAGCAGCTCGGACTCTTTGGCCTCCTACGAGCAGTACTTC. It yields the protein CASSSDSLASYEQYF.

This clonotype was observed many times. The chain is built from TRBV2 and TRBJ2-1, with D unresolved. Germline-derived CDR1 and CDR2 are SNHLY and FYNNEI. The CDR3 has 14 amino acids. The germline V and J ends were trimmed by 3 bases and 5 bases, with 11 bases remaining between them. This CDR3 reads CASSDKAGDNEQFF. The CDR3 DNA reads as TGTGCCAGCAGTGATAAGGCAGGAGACAATGAGCAGTTCTTC.

This clonotype appeared many times. The chain carries TRBV18 and TRBJ1-2; 7 nucleotides line up with TRBD1. Germline V gene data show CDR1 as KGHSH and CDR2 as LQKENI. Unmatched junction bases numbered 11, after V lost 6 bases and J lost 7 bases. The CDR3 is 14 residues long. CDR3 sequence reads: CASSPSTGTVGYTF. As DNA, the CDR3 is TGTGCCAGCTCTCCTTCGACAGGGACGGTTGGCTACACCTTC.

This clonotype was detected many times. The chain links TRBV6-2 or TRBV6-3 to TRBJ2-3; D possibly matches TRBD1 or TRBD2 (5 bases each). V shed 6 bases and J shed 0 bases, with 10 bases lying between them. The germline gives CDR1 MNHEY, CDR2 SVGEGT. This CDR3 is 14 amino acids long. The CDR3 region is CASSYRDSTDTQYF. CDR3 sequence (DNA): TGTGCCAGCAGCTACCGGGACAGCACAGATACGCAGTATTTT.

The chain recombines TRBV6-1 with TRBJ2-1; D remains unclear. CDR1 and CDR2 (germline): MNHNS, SASEGT. There are 13 residues in the CDR3. V was pared by 2 bases and J by 7 bases, with 9 bases between. The CDR3 DNA reads TGTGCCAGCAGTGAAAGTAGCTGGAATGAGCAGTTCTTC. It yields the protein CASSESSWNEQFF.

This clonotype turned up a few times. The chain recombines TRBV4-3 with TRBJ2-7, with 8 bases matching TRBD1. CDR3 size: 15 residues. The J segment lost 3 bases and the V segment lost 0 bases, leaving 4 bases of the junction unmatched. Germline V gene lookup returns CDR1 LGHNA and CDR2 YSLEER. The DNA for the CDR3 is TGCGCCAGCAGCCAAGAAATGGACAGGGTCTACGAGCAGTACTTC. It encodes CASSQEMDRVYEQYF.

In its sample, this clonotype was seen many times. J is TRBJ2-7 and V is TRBV28; tentatively, D is TRBD2 (5 bases). CDR1 and CDR2 (germline): MDHEN, SYDVKM. Trimming shortened V by 7 bases and J by 3 bases, and 19 bases separated the two germline ends. The CDR3 is 15 amino acids. The CDR3 protein is CASIQTNRHDYEQYF. The CDR3 region has the DNA TGTGCCAGCATCCAGACTAACCGCCACGACTACGAGCAGTACTTC.

This clonotype was found many times. The chain joins TRBV20-1 to TRBJ2-7; 10 nucleotides line up with TRBD2. Germline V CDR1 and CDR2: DFQATT, SNEGSKA (reference sequence). The CDR3 extends over 13 amino acids. J was trimmed by 3 bases and V by 3 bases; bases with no gene match: 2. The CDR3 DNA reads TGCAGTGCTAGCGGGACTAGCGACTACGAGCAGTACTTC. Translation gives CSASGTSDYEQYF.

CDR3 sequence reads: CASTTGPRGYTF. The CDR3 DNA follows: TGTGCCAGCACGACAGGGCCGCGTGGCTACACCTTC. The rearrangement uses TRBV12-3 or TRBV12-4 and TRBJ1-2, with 7 bases that match TRBD1. This CDR3 contains 12 residues. Trimming took 7 bases from V and 7 from J; bases not matched to a gene: 6.

This clonotype was counted many times. This rearrangement joins TRBV11-2 to TRBJ2-7; D unclear. Germline-derived CDR1 and CDR2 are SGHAT and FQNNGV. V was cut by 3 bases and J by 6 bases, with 9 bases left in between. The CDR3 covers 12 residues. In DNA form, the CDR3 reads TGTGCCAGCAGCTTCACAGTGGGCGAGCAGTACTTC. Protein product: CASSFTVGEQYF.

To note about this clonotype: This may stem from a read error, because a much larger clone lies one nucleotide away. This sequence joins TRBV6-1 and TRBJ2-3, with D perhaps being TRBD1 or TRBD2 (5 bases each). V dropped 6 bases and J dropped 0 bases, with 10 bases sitting between them. The CDR3 has 14 amino acids. CDR1 is MNHNS and CDR2 is SASEGT in the germline V gene. DNA of the CDR3: TGTGCCAGCAGGATTGGGGGTAGCACAGATACGCAGTATTTT. It translates to CASRIGGSTDTQYF.

This clonotype was observed at least ten times. V gene TRBV27 combines with J gene TRBJ2-2, with TRBD1 identical over 10 bases. Germline assignment: CDR1 MNHEY and CDR2 SMNVEV (reference sequence). J was trimmed by 0 bases and V by 11 bases; bases with no gene match: 12. CDR3 length: 17 residues. The CDR3 loop is CASHWMGQGTNTGELFF. The CDR3 DNA reads TGTGCCTCCCATTGGATGGGACAGGGGACGAACACCGGGGAGCTGTTTTTT.